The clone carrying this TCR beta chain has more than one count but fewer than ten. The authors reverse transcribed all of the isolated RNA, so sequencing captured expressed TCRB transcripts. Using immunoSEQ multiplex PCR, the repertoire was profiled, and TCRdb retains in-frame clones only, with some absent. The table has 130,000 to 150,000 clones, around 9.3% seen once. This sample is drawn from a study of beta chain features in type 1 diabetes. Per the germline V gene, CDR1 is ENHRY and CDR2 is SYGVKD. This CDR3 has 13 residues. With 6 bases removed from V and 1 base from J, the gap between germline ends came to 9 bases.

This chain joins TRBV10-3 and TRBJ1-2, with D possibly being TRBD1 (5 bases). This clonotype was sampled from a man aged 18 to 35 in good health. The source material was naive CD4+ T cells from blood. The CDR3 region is CAISTDSNYGYTF. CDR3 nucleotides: TGTGCCATCAGCACAGACAGTAACTATGGCTACACCTTC.